This T cell receptor beta chain was profiled in a study of siplizumab effects on memory and regulatory T cells. Study-wide points: Siplizumab caused a significant drop in alloreactive sequences traceable to unstimulated CD4+ memory cells. The authors did not confirm suppressive function in proliferating Tregs from siplizumab cultures. A major contribution to the alloresponse seemed to be made by naive T cells, which seemed more diverse than memory cells.

Around 94,000 TCR templates underwent assay in each sample. Assay: immunoSEQ multiplex PCR; the TCRdb copy retains only in-frame clones and omits some. The data show approximately 48,000 clones, 93% seen once. Turning to this clone: Its target is not known.

Germline CDR1 and CDR2: MNHNS and SASEGT. The V end was cut by 4 bases, the J end by 5 bases, with 20 bases between. The CDR3 runs to 16 residues. J is TRBJ2-5 and V is TRBV6-1; D perhaps matches TRBD2 (5 bases). The specimen was CD8+ T cells sorted from blood. This TCR was sampled from a human donor in good health. The CDR3: CASSGLTRPRVETQYF. The CDR3 DNA reads as TGTGCCAGCAGTGGATTAACTAGGCCCCGGGTCGAGACCCAGTACTTC.